This T cell receptor beta chain comes out of a study of cytomegalovirus exposure and HLA in healthy donors (TCRdb year 2017). Describing the broader study: An earlier analysis of around 600 of the donors reported approximately 270 Gb of sequence data and some 100 million unique TCR beta sequences from about 179 million T cells. Class I and class II HLA loci were covered by the typing at four-digit resolution. A handful of DR-DQ haplotypes were handled as single units for association and clustering because linkage in the cohort was strong. The study combined high-throughput TCR immunosequencing, statistical association of individual TCRs with disease status, and machine learning to predict cytomegalovirus infection status. The study used immunosequencing to profile the T cell repertoires of around 600 subjects and linked those repertoires to cytomegalovirus serostatus. Roughly 310 gigabases of sequencing data and approximately 85 million unique TCR sequences were included in an early release covering roughly 700 HLA-typed donors. The number of typed donors differed by locus: about 620-640 for A, B, C, DRB1 and DQB1; 500 to 550 for DQA1; roughly 600 for DPA1; and 450 to 480 for DPB1. Donor age, sex, ethnicity and CMV serostatus were compiled together with the repertoire data. Rather than using new phenotypic data, the later analysis identified candidate immune exposures from TCR beta sequences and from how often those sequences occurred across donors. Genome-wide SNP genotypes for about 55% of the 666 donors were used in a later genetic analysis, which treated that subset as a discovery cohort. An earlier analysis of approximately 630 of the donors applied high-throughput TCR beta sequencing to assess whether each TCR beta V gene segment acted as functional or pseudogenic. In addition to the first cohort of around 670 subjects, a separate validation cohort of 120 different subjects was used. Among about 390 genotyped donors of the cohort, an average of roughly 240,000 unique TCR beta nucleotide sequences were sequenced per donor, around 18% of them non-productive. The study aimed to test whether signatures of past pathogen exposure could be identified by cataloging public T cell receptors. Of the roughly 400 genotyped donors, approximately 81% were placed in the genetic ancestry cluster associated with self-reported Caucasian donors. Every repertoire in the discovery cohort had been generated on one and the same sequencing platform. A later analysis re-analyzed previously published TCR beta repertoires from roughly 600 donors and added high-resolution HLA genotyping to study TCR occurrence patterns.

The research as a whole found: About 17 rarely observed V segments, including chromosome 9 orphons, were excluded from the earlier analysis of several hundred of the donors because counts were too low. Compared with the roughly 670-donor mean, donors in an Asian-associated ancestry cluster had fewer N-insertions in productive TCRs, according to a later genetic analysis. A few of the identified cytomegalovirus-associated TCR beta chains were confirmed in vitro to be specific for cytomegalovirus antigens. Presence/absence analyses assumed roughly uniform sequencing depth across donors, an assumption that may not hold. A cluster of highly shared sequence variants was judged likely to represent a technical artifact of the sequencing pipeline. In the study, approximately 160 TCR beta chains were listed as associated with cytomegalovirus. A later analysis found that HLA-associated TCR beta chains were more clonally expanded and had lower generation probabilities than equally common non-associated chains. In an earlier analysis of under 600 of the donors, most TCR beta V segments were observed in productive rearrangements about 90% or about 30% of the time, broadly matching IMGT annotations. It was suggested by the authors that the approach could potentially be generalized to other disease states and immunological phenotypes. The classifier was reported to diagnose cytomegalovirus status with high specificity and sensitivity in both the original cohort and the validation cohort. Across donors, most TCR sequences were observed very rarely, whereas some public TCRs were present in many individuals. A later analysis associated about 17,000 TCR beta sequences with specific HLA alleles at a false discovery rate of 0.05. Immune exposure information for the cohort was limited to CMV serostatus. Correlated functional status among segregating V segments might be attributable to linkage disequilibrium, but an unknown experimental factor could not be ruled out. A later analysis reported that several top co-occurrence clusters appeared linked to parvovirus B19, influenza, CMV and Epstein-Barr virus. In a later analysis, the rate of TCR association differed among HLA loci, with DRB1 alleles having the most associated TCRs and HLA-C alleles having the fewest. A later genetic analysis associated a missense DCLRE1C variant with V-gene and J-gene trimming of TCR beta chains, and an independent cohort replicated the association. The 87-base-pair reads could not distinguish some IMGT-functional V segments, including TRBV6-2 and TRBV6-3, so those segments were excluded. This cohort had only TCR beta chains sequenced, and the lack of alpha or paired-chain data limited which features could be detected. Because some donors lacked HLA typing at each locus, the association tests relied only on the typed subset. A further reported finding was that TCR beta sequences accurately predicted the HLA-A and HLA-B alleles for most subjects in the first cohort. When HLA alleles, especially DR and DQ, strongly co-occurred, TCR associations were difficult to assign to individual alleles. In a later analysis, most CMV-associated TCR beta chains were found to appear HLA-restricted, with HLA associations seemingly driven largely by CMV exposure.

The CDR3 measures 16 amino acids from cysteine to phenylalanine. This entry keeps only the CDR3 DNA: 48 bases, framed from base 1. CDR1 SGHAT and CDR2 FQNNGV were looked up in the germline V gene. Germline trimming amounts to 1 base on V and 2 bases on J, with 2 as the count of junction bases outside the gene matches. In its sample, this clone was seen a few times. It has no known antigen specificity. No much larger clone exists at a distance of one base, and base qualities are not known. Receptor amplification or capture employed the immunoSEQ multiplex PCR assay. The multiplex PCR relied on a mix of 60 forward primers for TCR Vbeta segments and 13 reverse primers for TCR Jbeta segments. The CDR3 region of rearranged TCR beta genes was amplified from genomic DNA by a multiplex PCR assay. The amplified TCR beta libraries were sequenced on the Illumina HiSeq System as 87-base-pair reads. Turning to the authors' computational methods: A later analysis tallied around 80 million unique TCR beta chains across the approximately 670 repertoires, and approximately 12 million of those chains were shared by two or more donors. To remove PCR and sequencing errors, raw reads were error-corrected and collapsed into unique sequences using a nearest-neighbor algorithm that merged closely related sequences. V, D and J gene segments were assigned by aligning CDR3 sequences to IMGT reference sequences. Each retained sequence needed at least a six-nucleotide match to both a V gene segment and a J gene segment. A rearrangement was called productive if the CDR3 had no stop codons and remained in frame with V and J, and every other rearrangement was called non-productive. Following IMGT convention, CDR3 was defined as the stretch from the second conserved V-encoded cysteine to the conserved J-encoded phenylalanine. In an earlier analysis of around 540 of the donors, sequences lacking an unambiguous match to a single V gene segment were excluded. In an earlier analysis of several hundred of the donors, V segments were called functional above 56.7% productive rearrangements and were called segregating when the between-donor standard deviation exceeded 5%. A statistical classification framework was built for diagnosing cytomegalovirus status from the catalog of TCR beta chain sequences. In a later analysis, V and J genes were assigned by comparing TCR nucleotide sequences against IMGT/GENE-DB human TR gene sequences. A later analysis assigned CDR3 sequences and most-parsimonious VDJ recombination scenarios with the TCRdist pipeline. A later analysis defined each TCR beta chain by its CDR3 amino acid sequence plus V-gene family, and excluded reads lacking a unique V-gene family. To address suspected cross-contamination and a sequencing artifact, a later analysis removed approximately 600 highly shared, low-generation-probability nucleotide sequences. For each public chain, a later analysis derived a clonal expansion index from normalized ranks of inferred template counts within each repertoire. Generation probabilities in a later analysis came from a VDJ recombination model fitted to out-of-frame rearrangements, and those results were checked against IGoR. In a later analysis, TCR-TCR, TCR-HLA and TCR-CMV co-occurrence was scored with hypergeometric tests, and a repertoire-size bias correction was applied to TCR pairs. In a later analysis, false discovery rates were estimated by permuting HLA or CMV assignments 20 times. In a later analysis, co-occurring TCRs were grouped using DBSCAN, with TCRdist sequence similarity added in when clustering inside HLA-allele-positive subsets. Repertoires with fewer than 30,000 or more than 120,000 public chains, plus five repertoires with anomalous nucleotide sharing, were excluded from co-occurrence clustering. In TCRdb, the immuneACCESS table is reduced to in-frame sequences with V and J assigned. These tables do not hold every clone; where another copy was compared, an unresolved V gene accounts for under half, and the others remain unexplained. Clonal size and the V and J genes are those of that table, whereas D and trimming came from the DNA. The sample table holds about 150,000 clones, of which about 80% were seen once. The ten largest account for roughly 12% of the sample.

The cohort was made up of approximately 670 healthy bone marrow donors. At the time of sampling, all cohort members were nominally healthy, though unrecorded immune exposures were likely present. The donor was CMV seropositive and belonged to the group of more than 250 seropositive cohort members. Every donor gave a peripheral blood sample, and the peripheral blood mononuclear cells from that sample were used for TCR beta sequencing. Genomic DNA extraction from the blood cell samples was performed with the Qiagen DNeasy Blood Extraction Kit. This clonotype was sampled from a man aged 25 to 40 in good health and CMV-seropositive. The rearranged segments are TRBV11-2 and TRBJ2-6, with 7 junctional bases fitting TRBD2. Sequencing used PBMCs. The DNA sequence follows: TGTGCCAGCAGCTTAGGAGCGGGGCCTGGGGCCAACGTCCTGACTTTC. It specifies CASSLGAGPGANVLTF. Supplemented by the reference TRBV11-2 and TRBJ2-6 proteins around the CDR3, the complete variable domain is EAGVAQSPRYKIIEKRQSVAFWCNPISGHATLYWYQQILGQGPKLLIQFQNNGVVDDSQLPKDRFSAERLKGVDSTLKIQPAKLEDSAVYLCASSLGAGPGANVLTFGAGSRLTVL.